Detailed here is one TCR beta chain. Its antigen is currently unknown. The data were obtained in a study of cytomegalovirus exposure and HLA in healthy donors. In the PCR, 60 Vbeta and 13 Jbeta primers were used. The table came from immunoSEQ multiplex PCR; TCRdb's copy has only in-frame clones and leaves some out. The sample holds tens of thousands of clones, roughly 70% seen once. Findings of the study overall: Among TCR beta chains, those listed as cytomegalovirus-associated numbered some 170.

Trimming at V came to 5 bases and at J to 6 bases, leaving 2 bases not matched to a gene. The CDR3 has 12 residues. Germline loops: CDR1 KGHSH, CDR2 LQKENI. This chain joins TRBV18 and TRBJ2-3; TRBD2 aligns across 7 bases. Sequencing was performed on PBMCs. The receptor was derived from a man aged 45 to 65 in good health and CMV-seronegative. The CDR3 region has the DNA TGTGCCAGCTCAGCCGGGGGGGATACGCAGTATTTT. Protein product: CASSAGGDTQYF.